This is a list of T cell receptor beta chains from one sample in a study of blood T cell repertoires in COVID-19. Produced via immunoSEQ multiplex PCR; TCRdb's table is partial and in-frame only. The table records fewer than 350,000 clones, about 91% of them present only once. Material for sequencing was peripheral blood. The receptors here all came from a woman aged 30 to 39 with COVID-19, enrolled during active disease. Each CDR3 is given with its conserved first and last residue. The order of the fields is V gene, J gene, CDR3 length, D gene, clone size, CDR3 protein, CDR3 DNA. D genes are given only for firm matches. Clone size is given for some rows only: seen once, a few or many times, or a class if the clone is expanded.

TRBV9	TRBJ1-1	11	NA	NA	CASSNSRGAFF	TGTGCCAGCAGCAACTCGAGAGGGGCTTTCTTT
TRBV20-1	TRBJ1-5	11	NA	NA	CSASLRGAQHF	TGCAGTGCTAGCCTCAGGGGCGCCCAGCATTTT
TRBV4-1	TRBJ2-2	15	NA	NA	CASSQDWLNTGELFF	TGCGCCAGCAGCCAAGACTGGCTGAACACCGGGGAGCTGTTTTTT
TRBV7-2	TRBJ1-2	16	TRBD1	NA	CASSLADRLRDYGYTF	TGTGCCAGCAGCTTAGCGGACAGGCTACGTGACTATGGCTACACCTTC
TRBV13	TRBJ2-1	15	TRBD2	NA	CASSLWGTSGNEQFF	TGTGCCAGCAGCTTATGGGGGACTAGCGGCAATGAGCAGTTCTTC
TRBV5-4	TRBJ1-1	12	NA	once	CASSLGAGSAFF	TGTGCCAGCAGCCTGGGCGCAGGCTCAGCTTTCTTT
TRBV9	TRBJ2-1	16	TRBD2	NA	CASSVALAGGTNEQFF	TGTGCCAGCAGCGTAGCTCTAGCGGGGGGGACCAATGAGCAGTTCTTC
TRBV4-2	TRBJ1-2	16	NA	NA	CASSQEDRFGVYGYTF	TGTGCCAGCAGCCAAGAAGACAGATTCGGAGTCTATGGCTACACCTTC
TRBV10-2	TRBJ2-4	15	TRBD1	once	CASSPGQGALDIQYF	TGCGCCAGCAGCCCCGGACAGGGAGCCCTCGACATTCAGTACTTC
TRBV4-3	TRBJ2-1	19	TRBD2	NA	CASSQAEGVAGGLYDEQFF	TGCGCCAGCAGCCAAGCCGAGGGGGTAGCGGGGGGGCTATATGATGAGCAGTTCTTC
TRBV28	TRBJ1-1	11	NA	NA	CATSGWPEAFF	TGTGCCACCTCGGGATGGCCTGAAGCTTTCTTT
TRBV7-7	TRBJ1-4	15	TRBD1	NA	CASSSRQGENEKLFF	TGTGCTAGCAGCTCCAGACAGGGAGAAAATGAAAAACTGTTTTTT
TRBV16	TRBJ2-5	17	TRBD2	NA	CASSRVPGLAAQETQYF	TGTGCCAGCAGCCGGGTCCCGGGACTAGCGGCACAAGAGACCCAGTACTTC
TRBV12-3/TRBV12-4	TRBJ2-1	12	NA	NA	CASSFGGNEQFF	TGTGCCAGCAGTTTCGGGGGTAATGAGCAGTTCTTC
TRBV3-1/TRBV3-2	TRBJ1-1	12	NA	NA	CASSQYTTEAFF	TGTGCCAGCAGCCAATACACGACTGAAGCTTTCTTT
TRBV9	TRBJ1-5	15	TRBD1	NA	CASSETGGSNQPQHF	TGTGCCAGCAGCGAGACAGGGGGAAGCAATCAGCCCCAGCATTTT
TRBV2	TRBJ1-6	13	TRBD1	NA	CASSGQGPSPLHF	TGTGCCAGCAGTGGACAGGGACCTTCACCCCTCCACTTT
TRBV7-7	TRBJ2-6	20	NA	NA	CASSLVPSQGPSSGANVLTF	TGTGCCAGCAGCTTAGTGCCATCACAGGGCCCCTCCTCTGGGGCCAACGTCCTGACTTTC
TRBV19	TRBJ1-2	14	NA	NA	CASSIGRVNYGYTF	TGTGCCAGTAGTATAGGACGGGTGAACTATGGCTACACCTTC
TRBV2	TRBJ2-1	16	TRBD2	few	CASSPTSGGAWHEQFF	TGTGCCAGCAGTCCGACTAGCGGGGGGGCCTGGCATGAGCAGTTCTTC
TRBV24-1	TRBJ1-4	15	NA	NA	CATSDSREANEKLFF	TGTGCCACCAGTGATTCCAGGGAGGCTAATGAAAAACTGTTTTTT
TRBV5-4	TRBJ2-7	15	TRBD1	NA	CASSVAGTGTYEQYF	TGTGCCAGCAGCGTCGCCGGGACAGGGACTTACGAGCAGTACTTC
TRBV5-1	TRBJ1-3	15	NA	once	CASSLAHSSGNTIYF	TGCGCCAGCAGCTTGGCCCACAGCTCTGGAAACACCATATATTTT
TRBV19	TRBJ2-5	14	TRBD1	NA	CASSPWDSQETQYF	TGTGCCAGTAGTCCATGGGACAGTCAAGAGACCCAGTACTTC
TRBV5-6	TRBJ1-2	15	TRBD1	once	CASSLAGQGERGYTF	TGTGCCAGCAGCTTGGCCGGACAGGGGGAAAGGGGCTACACCTTC
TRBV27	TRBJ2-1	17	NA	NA	CASSPRLLHSSYNEQFF	TGTGCCAGCAGTCCTCGACTGCTTCATTCCTCCTACAATGAGCAGTTCTTC
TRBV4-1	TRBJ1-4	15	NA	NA	CASSPSVTTKEKLFF	TGCGCCAGCAGCCCCTCCGTCACAACTAAAGAAAAACTGTTTTTT
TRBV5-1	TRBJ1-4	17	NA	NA	CASSASGRGPTNEKLFF	TGCGCCAGCAGCGCAAGTGGCAGGGGCCCAACTAATGAAAAACTGTTTTTT
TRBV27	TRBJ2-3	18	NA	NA	CASSSEGVIYSGTDTQYF	TGTGCCAGCAGTTCAGAGGGGGTAATTTATTCAGGCACAGATACGCAGTATTTT
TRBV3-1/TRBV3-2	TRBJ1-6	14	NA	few	CASSQGNSHSPLHF	TGTGCCAGCAGCCAAGGGAACAGCCATTCACCCCTCCACTTT
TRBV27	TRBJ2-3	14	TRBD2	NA	CASRTGGRTDTQYF	TGTGCCAGCCGGACGGGAGGAAGGACAGATACGCAGTATTTT
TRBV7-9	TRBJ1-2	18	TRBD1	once	CASSGGPGQGFTNYGYTF	TGTGCCAGCAGTGGTGGCCCGGGACAGGGGTTTACTAACTATGGCTACACCTTC
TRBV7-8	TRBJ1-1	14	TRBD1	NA	CASSAGQANTEAFF	TGTGCCAGCAGCGCGGGACAGGCGAACACTGAAGCTTTCTTT